This T cell receptor beta chain was observed in a study of blood T cell repertoires in COVID-19. The junction had 8 bases not matched to a gene; V was cut back by 4 bases and J by 3 bases. The CDR3 has 15 residues. Germline-derived CDR1 and CDR2 are MDHEN and SYDVKM. Authors' processing steps: Quantification of nucleated cells was approximated via reference gene primer amplification. TCRdb keeps only in-frame clones here, not all; method: immunoSEQ multiplex PCR. Clonal size and the V and J genes are those of that table, whereas D and trimming came from the DNA. This sample has roughly 280,000 clones, with around 87% found just once.

The V call is TRBV28, the J call TRBJ2-7; 8 bases align to TRBD1. The source is a woman aged 55-70 years with COVID-19, enrolled during active disease. The sequenced material came from peripheral blood. The CDR3 protein is CASSSLGQAYYEQYF. As DNA, the CDR3 is TGTGCCAGCAGTTCCCTGGGACAGGCTTACTACGAGCAGTACTTC.